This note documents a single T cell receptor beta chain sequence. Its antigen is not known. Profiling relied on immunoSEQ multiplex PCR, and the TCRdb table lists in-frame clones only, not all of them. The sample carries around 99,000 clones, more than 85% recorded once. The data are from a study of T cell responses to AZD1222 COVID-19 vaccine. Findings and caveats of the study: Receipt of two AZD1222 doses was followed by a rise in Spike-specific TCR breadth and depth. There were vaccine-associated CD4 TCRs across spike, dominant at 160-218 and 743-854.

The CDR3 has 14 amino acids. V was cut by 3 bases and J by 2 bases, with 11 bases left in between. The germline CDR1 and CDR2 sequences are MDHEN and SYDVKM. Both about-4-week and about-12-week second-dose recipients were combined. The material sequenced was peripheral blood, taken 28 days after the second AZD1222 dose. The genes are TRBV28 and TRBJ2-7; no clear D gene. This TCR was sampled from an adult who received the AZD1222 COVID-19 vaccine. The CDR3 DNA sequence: TGTGCCAGCAGTTTCAGTGGTCAGACCTACGAGCAGTACTTC. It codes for CASSFSGQTYEQYF.